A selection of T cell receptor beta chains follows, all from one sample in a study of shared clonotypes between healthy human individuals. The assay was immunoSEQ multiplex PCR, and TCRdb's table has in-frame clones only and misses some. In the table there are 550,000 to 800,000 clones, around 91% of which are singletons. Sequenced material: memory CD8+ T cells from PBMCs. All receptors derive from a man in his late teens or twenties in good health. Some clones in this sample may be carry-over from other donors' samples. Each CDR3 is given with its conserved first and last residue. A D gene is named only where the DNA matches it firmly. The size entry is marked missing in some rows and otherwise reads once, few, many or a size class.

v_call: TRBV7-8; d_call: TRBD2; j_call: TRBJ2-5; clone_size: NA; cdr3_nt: TGTGCCAGCAGCTTCACCCTACTAGCGGCCTCACAAGAGACCCAGTACTTC; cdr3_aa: CASSFTLLAASQETQYF
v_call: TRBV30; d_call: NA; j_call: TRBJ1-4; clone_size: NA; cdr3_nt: TGTGCCTGCCCGAGTAGGGGGGTTGAAAAACTGTTTTTT; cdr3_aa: CACPSRGVEKLFF
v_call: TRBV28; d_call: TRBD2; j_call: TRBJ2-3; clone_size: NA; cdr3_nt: TGTGCCAGCAGTTACACTAGCGCGCGCACAGATACGCAGTATTTT; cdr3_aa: CASSYTSARTDTQYF
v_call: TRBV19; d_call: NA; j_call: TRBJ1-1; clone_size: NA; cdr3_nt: TGTGCCAGTAGTATCCAGGGGATCACTGAAGCTTTCTTT; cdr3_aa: CASSIQGITEAFF
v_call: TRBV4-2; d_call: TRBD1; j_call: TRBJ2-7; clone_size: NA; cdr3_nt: TGTGCCAGCAGCCAACGCCGGGGACAGGGGATCTCCTACGAGCAGTACTTC; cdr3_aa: CASSQRRGQGISYEQYF
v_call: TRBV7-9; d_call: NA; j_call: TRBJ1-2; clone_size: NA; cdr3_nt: TGTGCCAGCAGCTCAGGATATCGGATCTATGGCTACACCTTC; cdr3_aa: CASSSGYRIYGYTF
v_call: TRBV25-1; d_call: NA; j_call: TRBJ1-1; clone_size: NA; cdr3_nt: TGTGCCAGCAGTGCGGGGAGGAACACTGAAGCTTTCTTT; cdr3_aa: CASSAGRNTEAFF
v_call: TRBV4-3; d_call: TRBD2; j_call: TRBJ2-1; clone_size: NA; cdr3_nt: TGCGCCAGCAACAAAGCGGGAGGGCCCTACAATGAGCAGTTCTTC; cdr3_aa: CASNKAGGPYNEQFF
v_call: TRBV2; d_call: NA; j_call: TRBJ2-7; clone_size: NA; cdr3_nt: TGTGCCAGCAGTGTTGTGACAGAATACGAGCAGTACTTC; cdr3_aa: CASSVVTEYEQYF
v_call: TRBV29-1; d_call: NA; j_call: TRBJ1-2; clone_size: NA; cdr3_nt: TGCAGCGCCCTTCCCCGCCAGGGCGACTATGGCTACACCTTC; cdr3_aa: CSALPRQGDYGYTF
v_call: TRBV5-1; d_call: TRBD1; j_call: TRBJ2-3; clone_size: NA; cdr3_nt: TGCGCCAGCAGCTTAAGGGACAGGACAGATACGCAGTATTTT; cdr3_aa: CASSLRDRTDTQYF
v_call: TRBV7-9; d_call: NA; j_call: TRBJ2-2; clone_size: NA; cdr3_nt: TGTGCCAGCAGCTACCCGACCGGGGAGCTGTTTTTT; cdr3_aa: CASSYPTGELFF
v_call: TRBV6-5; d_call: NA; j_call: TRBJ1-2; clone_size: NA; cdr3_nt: TGTGCCAGCAGTTACTCAGGAGACGGGAGATATGGCTACACCTTC; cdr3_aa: CASSYSGDGRYGYTF
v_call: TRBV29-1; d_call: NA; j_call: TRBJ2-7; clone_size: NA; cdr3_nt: TGCAGCGTAAGGACGGACGGTTACGAGCAGTACTTC; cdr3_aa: CSVRTDGYEQYF
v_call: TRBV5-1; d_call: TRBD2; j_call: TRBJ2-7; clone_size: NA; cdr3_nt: TGCGCCAGCAGCTCGGTCCGGGACTATCCTAACGAGCAGTACTTC; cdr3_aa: CASSSVRDYPNEQYF
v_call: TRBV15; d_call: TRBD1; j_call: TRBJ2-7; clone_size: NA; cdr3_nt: TGTGCCACCAGCCCACGGGACAGGGGCTACGAGCAGTACTTC; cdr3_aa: CATSPRDRGYEQYF
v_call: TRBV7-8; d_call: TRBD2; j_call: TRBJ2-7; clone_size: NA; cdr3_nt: TGTGCCAGCAGCCCCCGGACTAGCGGGAGATACGAGCAGTACTTC; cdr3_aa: CASSPRTSGRYEQYF
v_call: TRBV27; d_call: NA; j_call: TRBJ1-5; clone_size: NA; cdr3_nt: TGTGCCAGCAGTCTCATCTCTTCCGCTCAGCCCCAGCATTTT; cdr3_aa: CASSLISSAQPQHF
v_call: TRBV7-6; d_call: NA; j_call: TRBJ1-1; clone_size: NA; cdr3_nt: TGTGCCAGCAGCTTAGTTGAGGGAGAAGCTTTCTTT; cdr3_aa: CASSLVEGEAFF
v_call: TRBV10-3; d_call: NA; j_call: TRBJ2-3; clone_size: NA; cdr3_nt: TGTGCCATCAACCCCGGCTTTAGCACAGATACGCAGTATTTT; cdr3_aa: CAINPGFSTDTQYF
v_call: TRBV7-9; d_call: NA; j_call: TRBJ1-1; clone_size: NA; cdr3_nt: TGTGCCAGCAGCTTAGCGCTCGCCCCGAACACTGAAGCTTTCTTT; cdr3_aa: CASSLALAPNTEAFF
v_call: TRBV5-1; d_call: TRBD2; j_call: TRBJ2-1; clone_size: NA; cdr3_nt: TGCGCCAGCATCCAGACGGGCGGGAGAGTCGGTTACAATGAGCAGTTCTTC; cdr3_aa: CASIQTGGRVGYNEQFF
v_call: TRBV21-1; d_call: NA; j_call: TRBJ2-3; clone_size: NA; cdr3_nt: TGTGCCAGCGGACCGGGTGGGCAGTATTTT; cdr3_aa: CASGPGGQYF
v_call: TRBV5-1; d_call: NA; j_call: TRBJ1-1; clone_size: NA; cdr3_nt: TGCGCCAGCAGCTTGGCCCGGGGGAACACTGAAGCTTTCTTT; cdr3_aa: CASSLARGNTEAFF
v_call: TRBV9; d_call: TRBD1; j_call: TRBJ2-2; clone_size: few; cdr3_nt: TGTGCCAGCAGCACCCGACAGGGGGCAGGCACCGGGGAGCTGTTTTTT; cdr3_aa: CASSTRQGAGTGELFF
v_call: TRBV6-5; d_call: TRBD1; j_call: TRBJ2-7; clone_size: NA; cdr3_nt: TGTGCCAGCAGTTGGGGGACAGGGCCCTACGAGCAGTACTTC; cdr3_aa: CASSWGTGPYEQYF
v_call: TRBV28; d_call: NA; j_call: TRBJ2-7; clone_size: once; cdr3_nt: TGTGCCAGCAGTTTAAGGGGGACCCGAAGGGAGCAGTACTTC; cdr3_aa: CASSLRGTRREQYF
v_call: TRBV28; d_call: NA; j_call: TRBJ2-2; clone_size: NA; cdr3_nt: TGTGCCAGCAGGACCCAACATGGGAGGGGGCAAAACACCGGGGAGCTGTTTTTT; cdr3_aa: CASRTQHGRGQNTGELFF
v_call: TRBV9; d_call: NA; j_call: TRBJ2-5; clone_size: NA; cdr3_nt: TGTGCCAGCAGCGAAACGACGGACAGCATCCAAGAGACCCAGTACTTC; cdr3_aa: CASSETTDSIQETQYF
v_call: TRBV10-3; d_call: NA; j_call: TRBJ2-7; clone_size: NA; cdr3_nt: TGTGCCATCAGTGAGTCGGTCGGGATCGCCTACGAGCAGTACTTC; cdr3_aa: CAISESVGIAYEQYF
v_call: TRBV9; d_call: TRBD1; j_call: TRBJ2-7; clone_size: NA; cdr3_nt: TGTGCCAGCAGCGTAGGGAGTGAGACAGGGGGCGCCGAGCAGTACTTC; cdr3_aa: CASSVGSETGGAEQYF